This entry lists 32 T cell receptor beta chains sequenced from one sample in a study of cytomegalovirus exposure and HLA in healthy donors. PCR used 60 Vbeta primers and 13 Jbeta primers. Assay used: immunoSEQ multiplex PCR; TCRdb lists only in-frame clones, some missing. The sample consists of a few hundred thousand clones, about 79% of them appearing once. Sequencing was performed on PBMCs. The receptors shown here come from a young man in good health and CMV-seronegative.

V is TRBV5-4 and J is TRBJ2-1; 7 bases map to TRBD2. The CDR3 extends over 14 amino acids. Germline CDR1 SGHNT, CDR2 YYREEE (reference sequence). Trimming at V came to 0 bases and at J to 10 bases, leaving 7 bases not matched to a gene. CDR3 coding DNA: TGTGCCAGCAGCTTGGGGGCGGGGGAGCTGGAGCAGTTCTTC. This sequence encodes CASSLGAGELEQFF.

This clone appeared once. The chain couples TRBV30 to TRBJ1-6; no reliable D call. The CDR3 runs to 12 residues. The germline gives CDR1 GTSNPN, CDR2 SVGIG (reference sequence). The V end lost 2 bases, the J end lost 6 bases, and 5 bases lay between the germline ends. In DNA, the CDR3 is TGTGCCTGGAGTACAGCTAATTCACCCCTCCACTTT. It codes for CAWSTANSPLHF.

This rearrangement joins TRBV7-3 to TRBJ1-5; D unresolved. From germline, CDR1 is SGHTA and CDR2 FQGTGA. V was clipped by 1 base and J by 4 bases, with 5 bases between them. The CDR3 spans 13 residues. The CDR3 loop reads CASSLNSNQPQHF. The CDR3 DNA sequence: TGTGCCAGCAGCTTAAACTCAAATCAGCCCCAGCATTTT.

The rearrangement uses TRBV28 and TRBJ2-3; 7 bases align to TRBD1. The CDR3 contains 14 residues. CDR1 and CDR2 from the germline V gene are MDHEN and SYDVKM. V shed 4 bases, J shed 2 bases, and the junction held 3 bases outside the gene matches. The CDR3 bases are TGTGCCAGCAGTTATACAGGGGACACAGATACGCAGTATTTT. Translating it yields CASSYTGDTDTQYF.

CDR3 nucleotides: TGTGCCAGCAGCTCGATGACAGGGGGCCCTTCTGGGGCCAACGTCCTGACTTTC. Translating gives CASSSMTGGPSGANVLTF. The gene calls are TRBV7-3 and TRBJ2-6; 10 bases line up with TRBD1. This CDR3 has 18 amino acids. The V segment lost 4 bases and the J segment 1 base; nucleotides outside the gene matches: 7. The germline CDR1 and CDR2 sequences are SGHTA and FQGTGA. The full variable domain, with the rest looked up from reference TRBV7-3 and TRBJ2-6, is GAGVSQTPSNKVTEKGKYVELRCDPISGHTALYWYRQSLGQGPEFLIYFQGTGAADDSGLPNDRFFAVRPEGSVSTLKIQRTERGDSAVYLCASSSMTGGPSGANVLTFGAGSRLTVL.

CDR3 sequence: CASSTGQLTEAFF. The CDR3 bases are TGTGCCAGTAGTACCGGACAGCTGACTGAAGCTTTCTTT. The chain links TRBV19 to TRBJ1-1, with D possibly TRBD1 on 6 matching bases. This CDR3 is built from 13 residues. Germline-derived CDR1 and CDR2 are LNHDA and SQIVND (reference sequence). V lost 4 bases and J 5 bases, leaving 11 bases between the germline ends.

The V and J genes are TRBV7-9 and TRBJ2-7; D possibly corresponds to TRBD1 (6 bases). From germline, CDR1 is SEHNR and CDR2 FQNEAQ (reference sequence). Trimming took 5 bases from V and 2 from J, leaving 16 bases between them. This CDR3 is built from 15 residues. This CDR3 is CASSPYREKPYEQYF. CDR3 nucleotides: TGTGCCAGCAGCCCATACAGGGAGAAACCCTACGAGCAGTACTTC.

J is TRBJ1-1 and V is TRBV21-1. TRBV21-1 is tagged as a pseudogene. CDR3 length: 16 amino acids. Here the CDR3 reads CASSPRKGDVATEAFF. The CDR3, as DNA: TGTGCCAGCAGCCCGCGGAAAGGTGATGTGGCCACTGAAGCTTTCTTT.

The chain is built from TRBV6-5 and TRBJ2-7; 8 positions agree with TRBD1. The CDR3 runs to 14 residues. CDR1 and CDR2 (germline): MNHEY, SVGAGI. J gave up 0 bases and V 4 bases, and 2 bases lay outside the gene matches. In nucleotides, the CDR3 is TGTGCCAGCAGTTTGACAGGGGTCTCCTACGAGCAGTACTTC. Protein: CASSLTGVSYEQYF.

The chain's CDR3 is CASSQENIGTLTAFF. In nucleotides, the CDR3 is TGTGCCAGCAGCCAAGAGAACATCGGGACATTAACAGCTTTCTTT. This chain links TRBV14 with TRBJ1-1; possibly TRBD1 for D (6 bases). Germline CDR1 SGHDN, CDR2 FVKESK. Trimming pared 0 bases from V and 10 bases from J, leaving 18 bases between. CDR3 size: 15 residues.

This clone was picked up one time. The chain recombines TRBV13 with TRBJ2-3; TRBD2 agrees at 8 bases. The germline CDR1 and CDR2 sequences are PRHDT and FYEKMQ (reference sequence). This CDR3 has 16 amino acids. V shed 1 base, J shed 0 bases, and the junction held 3 bases outside the gene matches. CDR3 DNA sequence: TGTGCCAGCAGCTTAGTCAGCGGGGGAAGCACAGATACGCAGTATTTT. It translates to CASSLVSGGSTDTQYF.

The chain combines TRBV7-9 with TRBJ1-2, with D hard to call. The V and J ends lost 0 bases and 13 bases respectively, with 15 bases between them. Germline V gives CDR1 SEHNR, CDR2 FQNEAQ (reference sequence). The CDR3 is 13 residues long. CDR3 DNA: TGTGCCAGCAGCTTAGCTGTCAGCGGGGAAGTCACCTTC. It translates to CASSLAVSGEVTF.

V usage is TRBV20-1 and J usage is TRBJ2-7; maybe TRBD1 (5 bases). Between the trimmed V and J ends, which lost 6 bases and 5 bases, there was a span of 11 bases. There are 11 residues in the CDR3. Germline CDR1 DFQATT, CDR2 SNEGSKA (reference sequence). The chain's CDR3 is CSAPLGDEQYF. The CDR3 DNA reads TGCAGTGCCCCTTTAGGGGACGAGCAGTACTTC.

The V and J genes are TRBV25-1 and TRBJ2-2; the D gene is possibly TRBD2 (5 bases). The ends were cut back, 3 bases at V and 1 base at J, with 12 bases in the middle. In germline, CDR1 is MGHDK, CDR2 SYGVNS. The CDR3 extends over 16 amino acids. The DNA of the CDR3 is TGTGCCAGCAGTGATCCGGCTAGCTTGAACACCGGGGAGCTGTTTTTT. Its protein is CASSDPASLNTGELFF.

V is TRBV28 and J is TRBJ1-4, with TRBD1 matching 7 bases. V lost 8 bases and J lost 8; bases outside the gene matches: 14. The CDR3 totals 15 residues. In germline, CDR1 is MDHEN, CDR2 SYDVKM. CDR3 sequence: CASLGGQVGIEKLFF. The CDR3 nucleotides are TGTGCCAGCCTCGGCGGACAGGTCGGAATCGAAAAACTGTTTTTT.

This sequence joins TRBV9 and TRBJ2-1; 8 positions match TRBD2. CDR1 is SGDLS and CDR2 is YYNGEE in the germline V gene. The CDR3 sequence is 15 residues long. Trimming cost V 4 bases and J 8 bases; bases outside gene matches: 11. Here the CDR3 DNA reads TGTGCCAGCAGCTCGCAACCGGGACTAGGGGATGAGCAGTTCTTC. Protein sequence: CASSSQPGLGDEQFF.

This clone has only a few counts. This chain links TRBV11-2 with TRBJ1-1; TRBD1 matches at 10 bases. V was pared by 0 bases and J by 0 bases, with 7 bases of the junction left unmatched. The CDR3 has 18 amino acids. Germline CDR1 and CDR2: SGHAT and FQNNGV. This CDR3 reads CASSLDWRDRGLNTEAFF. In DNA, the CDR3 is TGTGCCAGCAGCTTAGATTGGAGGGACAGGGGTCTGAACACTGAAGCTTTCTTT.

The chain carries TRBV9 and TRBJ2-1; D perhaps matches TRBD2 (6 bases). Looked up from germline, CDR1 is SGDLS and CDR2 is YYNGEE. Trimming removed 4 bases at V and 2 bases at J, with 16 bases between. The CDR3 totals 16 residues. The CDR3 region is CASSIYGSLAYNEQFF. The CDR3 bases are TGTGCCAGCAGCATCTACGGGAGTCTCGCCTACAATGAGCAGTTCTTC.

This clone was counted between two and nine times. The rearrangement joins TRBV4-3 to TRBJ2-1; D might be TRBD2 (6 bases). The CDR3 covers 12 residues. Germline assignment: CDR1 LGHNA and CDR2 YSLEER. Trimming pared 3 bases from V and 13 bases from J, leaving 13 bases between. The chain's CDR3 is CASSHAGYNQFF. The CDR3 coding sequence is TGCGCCAGCAGCCATGCGGGGTACAATCAGTTCTTC.

The rearrangement joins TRBV5-1 to TRBJ2-7; tentative D call: TRBD1 (6 bases). This CDR3 is 15 amino acids long. Trimming pared 4 bases from V and 0 bases from J, leaving 14 bases between. Looked up from germline, CDR1 is SGHRS and CDR2 is YFSETQ. CDR3 protein: CASSDRDTNSYEQYF. The CDR3 DNA sequence: TGCGCCAGCAGCGACCGGGACACAAACTCCTACGAGCAGTACTTC.

This clone is a singleton in its sample. The J gene is TRBJ2-3, the V gene TRBV5-6, with 9 positions matching TRBD1. Germline V CDR1 and CDR2: SGHDT, YYEEEE. J was trimmed by 4 bases and V by 4 bases; bases with no gene match: 7. The length of the CDR3 is 15 residues. DNA of the CDR3: TGTGCCAGCAGCCTGCCCGGACAGGGGTCAGATACGCAGTATTTT. Translated: CASSLPGQGSDTQYF.

The V call is TRBV10-3, the J call TRBJ1-1, with D tentatively TRBD1 (6 bases). Trimming removed 6 bases from V and 1 base from J, with 12 bases in between. There are 14 residues in the CDR3. CDR1 is ENHRY, CDR2 SYGVKD, per germline. The CDR3 DNA sequence: TGTGCCATCAGGCCCACAGGGACGAACACTGAAGCTTTCTTT. Protein: CAIRPTGTNTEAFF.

The chain has TRBV7-2 and TRBJ2-1; 8 nucleotides match TRBD1. With 5 bases clipped from V and 6 bases from J, the junction kept 3 bases outside the gene matches. The CDR3 runs 13 residues. Looked up from germline, CDR1 is SGHTA and CDR2 is FQGNSA. CDR3 in DNA: TGTGCCAGCAGCATCACAGGGGGCAATGAGCAGTTCTTC. Translated: CASSITGGNEQFF.

The chain carries TRBV9 and TRBJ2-5; possible D gene TRBD1, 5 bases. Between the trimmed V and J ends, which lost 0 bases and 5 bases, there was a span of 11 bases. Germline CDR1 SGDLS, CDR2 YYNGEE. CDR3 length: 14 residues. The CDR3 is CASSVAMAGETQYF. CDR3 bases: TGTGCCAGCAGCGTAGCTATGGCAGGGGAGACCCAGTACTTC.

The J gene is TRBJ2-7, the V gene TRBV5-8; TRBD2 matches 7 bases. Germline CDR1 SGHTS, CDR2 YDEGEE. CDR3 length: 15 amino acids. The V and J ends lost 2 bases and 0 bases, in that order; junction bases with no gene match: 5. In nucleotides, the CDR3 is TGTGCCAGCAGCTTCTTAGCGGGCGTCTCCTACGAGCAGTACTTC. Amino acids: CASSFLAGVSYEQYF.

The rearrangement uses TRBV5-8 and TRBJ2-3, with 9 bases matching TRBD1. The ends lost 4 bases at V and 6 bases at J; junction bases unmatched: 6. Germline V gene data show CDR1 as SGHTS and CDR2 as YDEGEE. This CDR3 comprises 14 residues. The CDR3 region has the DNA TGTGCCAGCAGCCAGGACAGGGGCGGGGATACGCAGTATTTT. Amino acid sequence: CASSQDRGGDTQYF. Based on the CDR3 plus reference TRBV5-8 and TRBJ2-3, the full variable domain is EAGVTQSPTHLIKTRGQQATLRCSPISGHTSVYWYQQALGLGLQFLLWYDEGEERNRGNFPPRFSGRQFPNYSSELNVNALELEDSALYLCASSQDRGGDTQYFGPGTRLTVL.

The chain recombines TRBV7-6 with TRBJ1-5; D perhaps matches TRBD1 (5 bases). The ends were cut back, 4 bases at V and 3 bases at J, with 16 bases in the middle. The germline V gene has CDR1 SGHVS and CDR2 FNYEAQ. The CDR3 is 16 residues long. The chain's CDR3 is CASSSQGGRPNQPQHF. The CDR3 bases are TGTGCCAGCAGCTCCCAGGGAGGCCGACCCAATCAGCCCCAGCATTTT.

The J gene is TRBJ1-1, the V gene TRBV7-2; 7 nucleotides align to TRBD1. This CDR3 has 15 amino acids. Germline V gene data show CDR1 as SGHTA and CDR2 as FQGNSA. After removal of 0 bases from V and 10 bases from J, the junction contained 11 bases not matched to a gene. The CDR3 DNA is TGTGCCAGCAGCTTAGCGCTCCCGCGGCAGGGGGGAGCTTTCTTT. It encodes CASSLALPRQGGAFF.

This clone was observed a handful of times. This sequence joins TRBV7-9 and TRBJ1-5; D remains ambiguous. Trimming took 1 base from V and 8 from J, leaving 15 bases between them. Germline V gene sequence: CDR1 SEHNR, CDR2 FQNEAQ (reference sequence). This CDR3 is built from 15 residues. CDR3 in amino acids: CASSLGWAGQEPQHF. The DNA for the CDR3 is TGTGCCAGCAGCTTAGGTTGGGCAGGTCAAGAGCCCCAGCATTTT. The full variable domain, with the rest looked up from reference TRBV7-9 and TRBJ1-5, is DTGVSQNPRHKITKRGQNVTFRCDPISEHNRLYWYRQTLGQGPEFLTYFQNEAQLEKSRLLSDRFSAERPKGSFSTLEIQRTEQGDSAMYLCASSLGWAGQEPQHFGDGTRLSIL.

V and J are TRBV19 and TRBJ1-5; D is ambiguous. The CDR3 is 16 amino acids. The V and J ends lost 0 bases and 2 bases respectively, with 11 bases between them. Germline CDR1 is LNHDA and CDR2 is SQIVND (reference sequence). CDR3 amino acids: CASSIDRLSGNQPQHF. The CDR3, as DNA: TGTGCCAGTAGTATAGATAGACTTTCGGGCAATCAGCCCCAGCATTTT.

This rearrangement joins TRBV7-8 to TRBJ1-2; 8 bases agree with TRBD1. This CDR3 has 17 residues. V dropped 1 base and J dropped 6; count of bases not matched to a gene: 13. Germline V gene data show CDR1 as SGHVS and CDR2 as FQNEAQ. This CDR3 reads CASSLEGGGQGKNGYTF. The DNA of the CDR3 is TGTGCCAGCAGCTTAGAGGGCGGCGGACAGGGAAAGAATGGCTACACCTTC.

This sequence joins TRBV4-2 and TRBJ1-1; possible D gene TRBD1, 6 bases. CDR1 is LGHNA, CDR2 YNFKEQ, per germline. The CDR3 length is 15 residues. The germline V and J ends were trimmed by 3 bases and 8 bases, with 19 bases remaining between them. CDR3 DNA: TGTGCCAGCAGCCATACCGTAGGGGGTAAAAGCGAAGCTTTCTTT. It yields the protein CASSHTVGGKSEAFF.